Listed here is a single T cell receptor (beta chain). Its antigen is not known. V lost 1 base to trimming and J lost 6 bases, with 3 bases between them. Germline loops: CDR1 MDHEN, CDR2 SYDVKM. The CDR3 is 12 amino acids. These data are taken from a study of T cell repertoires in cytomegalovirus infection. Turning to the study itself: Through public TCR beta signatures, both CMV infection and matching HLA type were indicated.

TCRdb recomputed calls from the reads with MiXCR, one row per CDR3 protein. Of around 250,000 distinct CDR3 sequences listed, approximately 15% are singletons. Study-wide findings and caveats: Carriers of CMV and the relevant HLA type were discriminated by public TCR beta frequency. The ex vivo response was dominated by HLA-C-restricted CMV-specific TCR beta clonotypes.

The clonotype originates from a human donor in good health (CMV status not recorded). Some clones in this sample may be carry-over from other donors' samples. The sample was CD8+ T cells from PBMCs. This chain links TRBV28 with TRBJ1-4; D unclear. The CDR3 nucleotides are TGTGCCAGCAGTTTATCCTATGAAAAACTGTTTTTT. The encoded protein is CASSLSYEKLFF.